The clone carrying this T cell receptor (beta chain) was seen only a few times. Its antigen is not known. TCRdb re-called the 5' RACE reads through MiXCR, storing one row per CDR3 protein. Of hundreds of thousands of distinct CDR3 sequences listed, roughly 20% are singletons. CDR1 is MNHEY and CDR2 is SVGEGT in the germline V gene. The CDR3 runs to 15 residues. The V gene end was trimmed by 0 bases and the J gene end by 3 bases; junction bases not matched to a gene: 2. The data belong to a study of CD8 T cells in ankylosing spondylitis. Findings of the study overall: Reportedly, significant enrichment of disease-linked clones occurred in matched ankylosing spondylitis synovial fluid. The authors found the disease-linked clones to be CD8+ and relatively rare in peripheral blood. In reactive arthritis synovial fluid and blood, some motif variants had been reported before.

The rearrangement joins TRBV6-2 or TRBV6-3 to TRBJ2-3, with TRBD1 matching 8 bases. This clonotype was sampled from a male donor with ankylosing spondylitis or in good health (not recorded which). Sequencing was carried out using blood, either unsorted or a sorted T cell fraction (not recorded which). The chain's CDR3 is CASSYSTGATDTQYF. For the CDR3, the DNA is TGTGCCAGCAGTTACTCGACAGGGGCAACAGATACGCAGTATTTT.